A single sample gave rise to the 20 T cell receptor beta chains below, sequenced in a study of shared clonotypes between healthy human individuals. TCRdb keeps only in-frame clones here, not all; method: immunoSEQ multiplex PCR. The table records about 2.4 million clones, approximately 94% of them present only once. Specimen: naive CD4+ T cells from PBMCs. The sample's subset: CD45RA+ positively selected. These receptors all come from a man between 18 and 35 years old in good health. Some clones in this sample may be carry-over from other donors' samples.

This clone has just one count. As DNA, the CDR3 is TGCGCCAGCAGCCGAAAGGGGGGCGGATTCGCGGGTATCTATGGCTACACCTTC. As protein: CASSRKGGGFAGIYGYTF. This sequence joins TRBV4-3 and TRBJ1-2, with D maybe TRBD1 (6 bases). CDR1 and CDR2 (germline): LGHNA, YSLEER. V was trimmed by 4 bases and J by 4 bases, leaving 25 bases between them. This CDR3 spans 18 amino acids.

This rearrangement joins TRBV18 to TRBJ2-7, with 8 positions matching TRBD1. V dropped 3 bases and J dropped 5; count of bases not matched to a gene: 12. CDR3 length: 16 amino acids. From germline, CDR1 is KGHSH and CDR2 LQKENI. This CDR3 reads CASSPEGGRGHNEQYF. The CDR3 nucleotides are TGTGCCAGCTCACCGGAGGGTGGCAGGGGGCACAACGAGCAGTACTTC.

The chain has TRBV7-2 and TRBJ1-1; no clear D. The CDR3 is 16 amino acids. The germline V gene encodes CDR1 SGHTA and CDR2 FQGNSA. Trimming took 5 bases from V and 2 from J, leaving 18 bases between them. DNA for the CDR3: TGTGCCAGCAGCGAGAACGGATGGCGGAAAAACACTGAAGCTTTCTTT. Translation gives CASSENGWRKNTEAFF.

The chain combines TRBV5-1 with TRBJ2-3; D is ambiguous. The CDR3 has 13 amino acids. Trimming removed 6 bases from V and 6 bases from J, with 14 bases in between. Germline CDR1 is SGHRS and CDR2 is YFSETQ. CDR3 region: CASNVDPADTQYF. The CDR3 region has the DNA TGCGCCAGCAATGTCGACCCTGCGGATACGCAGTATTTT.

The chain joins TRBV6-6 to TRBJ2-1; 9 positions agree with TRBD1. CDR1 MNHNY and CDR2 SVGAGI come from the germline V gene (reference sequence). V gave up 6 bases and J gave up 8 bases; unmatched junction bases: 8. The CDR3 totals 14 residues. The CDR3 region has the DNA TGTGCCAGCAGGGGAACAGGGGGCTTGGATGAGCAGTTCTTC. This encodes CASRGTGGLDEQFF.

The chain couples TRBV18 to TRBJ1-1; the match to TRBD1 covers 8 bases. The ends lost 6 bases at V and 8 bases at J; junction bases unmatched: 11. The CDR3 totals 14 residues. Germline assignment: CDR1 KGHSH and CDR2 LQKENI. The chain's CDR3 is CASSQSQGAREAFF. The CDR3 DNA is TGTGCCAGCTCCCAATCTCAGGGGGCGCGGGAAGCTTTCTTT.

The chain carries TRBV4-2 and TRBJ2-1; D is possibly TRBD2 (5 bases). The CDR3 is 17 amino acids. Germline values: CDR1 LGHNA, CDR2 YNFKEQ. V was pared by 0 bases and J by 0 bases, with 12 bases between. The CDR3 sequence is CASSQEWRRSSYNEQFF. CDR3 bases: TGTGCCAGCAGCCAAGAGTGGAGGCGGAGCTCCTACAATGAGCAGTTCTTC.

This sequence joins TRBV10-1 and TRBJ2-7; tentatively, D is TRBD1 (5 bases). V lost 6 bases and J lost 5, with 23 bases in between. Germline assignment: CDR1 WNHNN and CDR2 SYGVQD (reference sequence). This CDR3 comprises 16 residues. The CDR3 region is CASRSNRHTRANEQYF. In nucleotides, the CDR3 is TGCGCCAGCAGATCGAACCGCCATACCAGGGCCAACGAGCAGTACTTC.

The V gene is TRBV11-2, the J gene TRBJ1-2, with D perhaps matching TRBD1 (5 bases). Between the trimmed V and J ends, which lost 1 base and 8 bases, there was a span of 17 bases. Per the germline V gene, CDR1 is SGHAT and CDR2 is FQNNGV. The CDR3 extends over 15 amino acids. CDR3 residues: CASSLGGRPGGGYTF. CDR3 sequence (DNA): TGTGCCAGCAGCTTAGGGGGCAGGCCGGGGGGAGGCTACACCTTC.

The chain combines TRBV5-4 with TRBJ2-7, with TRBD1 matching over 9 bases. Germline trimming cut 0 bases from V and 1 base from J; bases unmatched to any gene: 2. From germline, CDR1 is SGHNT and CDR2 YYREEE (reference sequence). CDR3 length: 15 amino acids. The chain's CDR3 is CASSLEGTGSYEQYF. CDR3 in DNA: TGTGCCAGCAGCTTGGAAGGGACAGGGTCCTACGAGCAGTACTTC.

Comment on this clone: In the same sample, other DNA sequences code for this CDR3. The chain uses TRBV19 and TRBJ2-3; D is unresolved. Germline V gene data show CDR1 as LNHDA and CDR2 as SQIVND (reference sequence). Deletions cut 3 bases from V and 4 bases from J, with 8 bases between. The CDR3 is 13 residues long. This CDR3 is CASSIAGADTQYF. CDR3 nucleotides: TGTGCCAGTAGTATTGCTGGGGCAGATACGCAGTATTTT.

The chain couples TRBV18 to TRBJ2-2; D might be TRBD1 or TRBD2, each matching 5 bases. Trimming shortened V by 6 bases and J by 3 bases, and 11 bases separated the two germline ends. This CDR3 is built from 14 residues. From germline, CDR1 is KGHSH and CDR2 LQKENI. For the CDR3, the DNA is TGTGCCAGCTCGGTGGGACGGGACACCGGGGAGCTGTTTTTT. Its protein is CASSVGRDTGELFF.

This rearrangement joins TRBV6-1 to TRBJ1-1; no firm D call. Germline-derived CDR1 and CDR2 are MNHNS and SASEGT. V dropped 7 bases and J dropped 1 base, with 7 bases sitting between them. The CDR3 is 12 amino acids. The CDR3 region has the DNA TGTGCCAGCACTGGCAGGAACACTGAAGCTTTCTTT. As protein: CASTGRNTEAFF.

V is TRBV6-1 and J is TRBJ2-7, with D possibly being TRBD2 (6 bases). The CDR3 is 14 amino acids. The V gene lost 9 bases and the J gene lost 3 bases, with 18 bases spanning the gap. CDR1 MNHNS and CDR2 SASEGT come from the germline V gene. The CDR3 here is CASLPGSVYYEQYF. CDR3 coding DNA: TGTGCCAGTCTCCCCGGGAGCGTATACTACGAGCAGTACTTC.

V usage is TRBV7-3 and J usage is TRBJ2-2; D remains ambiguous. Germline CDR1 SGHTA, CDR2 FQGTGA. The length of the CDR3 is 14 residues. V was trimmed by 5 bases and J by 4 bases, leaving 11 bases between them. Written as DNA, the CDR3 is TGTGCCAGCAGCCTCTTAGACGCCACCGGGGAGCTGTTTTTT. Its protein is CASSLLDATGELFF.

The chain carries TRBV7-3 and TRBJ2-2, with 8 bases matching TRBD1. The CDR3 loop spans 15 amino acids. V trimming: 5 bases; J trimming: 5 bases; junction bases outside the gene matches: 7. Germline loops: CDR1 SGHTA, CDR2 FQGTGA. The CDR3 DNA reads TGTGCCAGCAGCCACGCAGGGGGCCGGACCGGGGAGCTGTTTTTT. It encodes CASSHAGGRTGELFF. The variable domain in full, with the rest retrieved from reference TRBV7-3 and TRBJ2-2, is GAGVSQTPSNKVTEKGKYVELRCDPISGHTALYWYRQSLGQGPEFLIYFQGTGAADDSGLPNDRFFAVRPEGSVSTLKIQRTERGDSAVYLCASSHAGGRTGELFFGEGSRLTVL.

The chain links TRBV7-9 to TRBJ2-3, with TRBD2 identical over 9 bases. The CDR3 contains 17 residues. The V segment lost 3 bases and the J segment 6 bases; nucleotides outside the gene matches: 13. In germline, CDR1 is SEHNR, CDR2 FQNEAQ (reference sequence). The CDR3 region is CASSFVPGTSYMDTQYF. CDR3 DNA: TGTGCCAGCAGCTTCGTTCCCGGGACTAGCTATATGGATACGCAGTATTTT.

V gene TRBV7-2 combines with J gene TRBJ1-4; 7 bases are a match to TRBD1. This CDR3 is 15 amino acids long. Trimming removed 2 bases from V and 7 bases from J; junction bases left unmatched: 7. CDR1 and CDR2 from the germline V gene are SGHTA and FQGNSA. The CDR3: CASSLNRPGGEKLFF. CDR3 nucleotide sequence: TGTGCCAGCAGCTTAAACAGACCAGGGGGTGAAAAACTGTTTTTT. The full variable domain, rest sourced from reference TRBV7-2 and TRBJ1-4, is GAGVSQSPSNKVTEKGKDVELRCDPISGHTALYWYRQSLGQGLEFLIYFQGNSAPDKSGLPSDRFSAERTGGSVSTLTIQRTQQEDSAVYLCASSLNRPGGEKLFFGSGTQLSVL.

V is TRBV6-5 and J is TRBJ2-4; D is perhaps TRBD1 or TRBD2 (5 bases each). The CDR3 has 12 amino acids. CDR1 is MNHEY and CDR2 is SVGAGI in the germline V gene. Between the trimmed V and J ends, which lost 2 bases and 9 bases, there was a span of 8 bases. Here the CDR3 DNA reads TGTGCCAGCAGTTACGGGACCGCCATTCAGTACTTC. Translating gives CASSYGTAIQYF.

The chain is built from TRBV28 and TRBJ2-7; no clear D gene. From germline, CDR1 is MDHEN and CDR2 SYDVKM. The ends were cut back, 3 bases at V and 1 base at J, with 13 bases in the middle. The length of the CDR3 is 15 residues. The chain's CDR3 is CASSFKSSGSYEQYF. CDR3 nucleotide sequence: TGTGCCAGCAGTTTTAAGTCATCAGGATCCTACGAGCAGTACTTC.